Sequencing of this T cell receptor beta chain was carried out in a study of T cell changes during pregnancy in multiple sclerosis. The CDR3 is 16 amino acids. From germline, CDR1 is SSHAT and CDR2 FNYEAQ (reference sequence). The data were produced by immunoSEQ multiplex PCR, yet TCRdb's version contains in-frame clones alone and is incomplete. Of nearly 40,000 clones in the sample, 92% were seen once. Concerning this clone itself: The junction departs from the called germline gene at one end, perhaps through a read error.

The chain uses TRBV7-7 and TRBJ2-5, with D possibly being TRBD1 (6 bases). Here the sequenced sample was CD4+ T cells from peripheral blood mononuclear cells, taken in the third trimester of pregnancy. The origin of this receptor is a female donor with multiple sclerosis, enrolled in a pregnancy study. In DNA, the CDR3 is TGTGCTAGCAGCTTAGGGTTGACAGGCCTCCAAGAGACCCAGTACTTC. Protein: CASSLGLTGLQETQYF.